This passage covers 9 T cell receptor beta chains from one sample sequenced in a study of T cell responses to AZD1222 COVID-19 vaccine. Produced via immunoSEQ multiplex PCR; TCRdb's table is partial and in-frame only. The data contain 100,000 to 120,000 clones, about nine tenths of them singletons. Sequenced material: peripheral blood, taken on day 0 of AZD1222 vaccination. These receptors were taken from an adult in good health.

The rearrangement links TRBV18 to TRBJ1-5; TRBD1 matches at 8 bases. With 3 bases clipped from V and 0 bases from J, the junction kept 4 bases outside the gene matches. The CDR3 runs 16 residues. In germline, CDR1 is KGHSH, CDR2 LQKENI. For the CDR3, the DNA is TGTGCCAGCTCACCGCCGGGACAGGCTAGCAATCAGCCCCAGCATTTT. Amino acids: CASSPPGQASNQPQHF.

This chain links TRBV29-1 with TRBJ2-7, with D possibly being TRBD1 (6 bases). CDR3 size: 16 residues. The germline CDR1 and CDR2 sequences are SQVTM and ANQGSEA. V lost 4 bases, J lost 1 base, and 20 bases lay in between. CDR3 coding DNA: TGCAGCGTTGTCTCTGTTTGGGCAGGGGAATCCTACGAGCAGTACTTC. Translating it yields CSVVSVWAGESYEQYF.

This chain joins TRBV7-9 and TRBJ1-1, with D maybe TRBD1 (5 bases). The CDR3 covers 14 residues. The V end lost 8 bases, the J end lost 3 bases, and 16 bases lay between the germline ends. The germline V gene has CDR1 SEHNR and CDR2 FQNEAQ (reference sequence). CDR3 sequence: CASGRKAGYTEAFF. For the CDR3, the DNA is TGTGCCAGCGGCCGAAAAGCAGGGTACACTGAAGCTTTCTTT.

V and J are TRBV13 and TRBJ2-5, with D unresolved. Germline V lookup: CDR1 PRHDT, CDR2 FYEKMQ (reference sequence). The CDR3 covers 12 residues. The V end lost 0 bases, the J end lost 5 bases, and 4 bases lay between the germline ends. CDR3 amino acids: CASSLGKETQYF. Here the CDR3 DNA reads TGTGCCAGCAGCTTAGGCAAGGAGACCCAGTACTTC.

A few counts support this clone. The rearrangement uses TRBV12-3 or TRBV12-4 and TRBJ1-1, with D possibly being TRBD1 (6 bases). This CDR3 is built from 13 residues. V was clipped by 7 bases and J by 4 bases, with 13 bases between them. The CDR3 sequence: CASTYQGTTEAFF. The CDR3 DNA reads as TGTGCCAGCACCTATCAGGGGACCACTGAAGCTTTCTTT.

The V call is TRBV12-3 or TRBV12-4, the J call TRBJ1-1; 7 bases agree with TRBD1. After removal of 4 bases from V and 12 bases from J, the junction contained 11 bases not matched to a gene. The CDR3 is 13 amino acids. In DNA, the CDR3 is TGTGCCAGCAGTTCCTCGACAGGGACAAAGCCTTTCTTT. It translates to CASSSSTGTKPFF.

The chain is built from TRBV7-3 and TRBJ2-6; D is possibly TRBD1 or TRBD2 (6 bases each). Germline assignment: CDR1 SGHTA and CDR2 FQGTGA. V was pared by 5 bases and J by 3 bases, with 17 bases between. CDR3 size: 17 residues. Here the CDR3 DNA reads TGTGCCAGCAGCGAAGGTTGGGGGGCGTTTGGGGCCAACGTCCTGACTTTC. This sequence encodes CASSEGWGAFGANVLTF.

The V and J genes are TRBV9 and TRBJ2-3, with D possibly TRBD1 on 5 matching bases. Trimming left V 1 base short and J 1 base short, with 13 bases between. Germline V lookup: CDR1 SGDLS, CDR2 YYNGEE. This CDR3 is built from 16 residues. The CDR3 DNA is TGTGCCAGCAGCGTACAGGGCGGACGGCGCACAGATACGCAGTATTTT. Protein sequence: CASSVQGGRRTDTQYF. The full variable domain, in which reference TRBV9 and TRBJ2-3 provide the parts outside the CDR3, is DSGVTQTPKHLITATGQRVTLRCSPRSGDLSVYWYQQSLDQGLQFLIQYYNGEERAKGNILERFSAQQFPDLHSELNLSSLELGDSALYFCASSVQGGRRTDTQYFGPGTRLTVL.

Turning to this clone: The sample has other DNA sequences that encode this CDR3 too. The rearrangement joins TRBV2 to TRBJ2-7; D is tentatively TRBD1 or TRBD2 (5 bases each). V was clipped by 7 bases and J by 0 bases, with 7 bases between them. The CDR3 runs 12 residues. The germline V gene encodes CDR1 SNHLY and CDR2 FYNNEI. The CDR3 loop is CASIGASYEQYF. CDR3 DNA sequence: TGTGCCAGCATCGGGGCCTCCTACGAGCAGTACTTC.